This entry describes one TCR beta chain. The entry originates in a study of blood T cell repertoires in COVID-19. Across the study: Samples came from the United States, Italy and Spain, spanning acute and convalescent COVID-19. PBMCs, B-cell-depleted T cells, or T cells were the source of the cDNA or gDNA that made up the material.

The ends lost 7 bases at V and 9 bases at J; junction bases unmatched: 4. The CDR3 is 13 residues long. Germline-derived CDR1 and CDR2 are LNHDA and SQIVND (reference sequence). Per the authors' pipeline: For nucleated cells, counts were estimated from reference gene primer amplification. Using immunoSEQ multiplex PCR, the repertoire was profiled, and TCRdb retains in-frame clones only, with some absent. The V and J calls and clone size were taken over from that table, and D and trimming were inferred from the DNA. The sample includes some 30,000 clones, about 85% seen only once; the top ten take 17%.

This clonotype was obtained from an older woman with active COVID-19. Sequenced input: peripheral blood. This chain uses TRBV19 with TRBJ1-6, with TRBD1 matching over 9 bases. The CDR3 sequence is CASMGQGSSPLHF. Written as DNA, the CDR3 is TGTGCCAGTATGGGACAGGGAAGTTCACCCCTCCACTTT. The full variable domain, rest sourced from reference TRBV19 and TRBJ1-6, is DGGITQSPKYLFRKEGQNVTLSCEQNLNHDAMYWYRQDPGQGLRLIYYSQIVNDFQKGDIAEGYSVSREKKESFPLTVTSAQKNPTAFYLCASMGQGSSPLHFGNGTRLTVT.